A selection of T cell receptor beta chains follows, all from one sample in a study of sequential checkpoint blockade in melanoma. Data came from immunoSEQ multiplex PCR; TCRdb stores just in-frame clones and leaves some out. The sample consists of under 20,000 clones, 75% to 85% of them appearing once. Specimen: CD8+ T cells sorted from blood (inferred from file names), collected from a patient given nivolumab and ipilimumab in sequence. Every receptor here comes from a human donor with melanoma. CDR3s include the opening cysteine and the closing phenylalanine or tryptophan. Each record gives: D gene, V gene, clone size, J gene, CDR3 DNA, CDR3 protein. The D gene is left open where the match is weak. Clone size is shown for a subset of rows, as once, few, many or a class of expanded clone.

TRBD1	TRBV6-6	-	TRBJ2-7	TGTGCCAGCAGCCCCCGACCCGGGACAGGGATCTACGAGCAGTACTTC	CASSPRPGTGIYEQYF
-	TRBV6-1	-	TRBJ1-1	TGTGCCAGCAGTGAATCTGTGAACACTGAAGCTTTCTTT	CASSESVNTEAFF
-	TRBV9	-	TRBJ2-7	TGTGCCAGCAGCCTCGGACTATCCTACGAGCAGTACTTC	CASSLGLSYEQYF
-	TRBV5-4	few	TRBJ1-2	TGTGCCAGCAGCTTGGTGGCAGGGGAAGTCTATGGCTACACCTTC	CASSLVAGEVYGYTF
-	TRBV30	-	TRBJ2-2	TGTGCCTGCCGCGGGTCCTCCGGGGAGCTGTTTTTT	CACRGSSGELFF
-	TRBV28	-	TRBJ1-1	TGTGCCAGCAGTCTCCTCCTCCGGAACACTGAAGCTTTCTTT	CASSLLLRNTEAFF
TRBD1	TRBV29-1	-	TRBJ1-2	TGCAGCGTATCGGACAGGGGGCCTCTTGGCTACACCTTC	CSVSDRGPLGYTF
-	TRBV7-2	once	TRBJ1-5	TGTGCCAGCAGCTTAGGCGGGGGCATTCAGCCCCAGCATTTT	CASSLGGGIQPQHF
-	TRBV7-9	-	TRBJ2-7	TGTGCCAGCAGCTTATCCATTTCCTACGAGCAGTACTTC	CASSLSISYEQYF
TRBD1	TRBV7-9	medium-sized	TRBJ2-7	TGTGCCAGCAGCCTAGGACAGGGTAATTGGGAGCAGTACTTC	CASSLGQGNWEQYF
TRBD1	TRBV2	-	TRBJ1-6	TGTGCCAGCAGTGTTGCGGGACAGGGATATAATTCACCCCTCCACTTT	CASSVAGQGYNSPLHF